This T cell receptor beta chain was identified in a study of shared clonotypes between healthy human individuals (dated by TCRdb to the early 2020s). Background for the entire study: A few men and a couple of women, aged 18 to 49 years, made up the cohort. Libraries were prepared and TCR repertoires were sequenced by different laboratories using diverse techniques, in order to increase sequencing depth and limit assay-specific biases. For each donor, CD4 naive and CD4 memory were each run on three plates, CD8 naive on two plates, and CD8 memory on one plate. The study deeply sequenced blood TCR repertoires of five healthy adults to estimate repertoire size and the extent of clonotype sharing between individuals. Each donor's leukapheresis produced roughly between about 0.8 and 8.9 billion PBMCs.

The donors were healthy, HIV-negative adults with no recently reported acute infections or vaccinations. Every donor was a Caucasian adult residing in Nashville, Tennessee, USA. CD4+ T cells were enriched by magnetic negative selection, after which naive cells were positively selected on CD45RA and the negative fraction was taken as the memory subset. After blood collection by leukapheresis, PBMCs were isolated using Ficoll-Histopaque density gradient centrifugation and then cryopreserved in the vapor phase of liquid nitrogen. Analytical flow cytometry was used to check the purity and quantity of each magnetically sorted T cell population. Genomic DNA was isolated from each sorted fraction and quantified by UV absorbance on a Nanodrop 2000c. Using the deep immunoSEQ assay, multiplex PCR amplified TCR CDR3 regions from genomic DNA. Extracted genomic DNA from each cell subset was spread evenly across all wells of several immunoSEQ 96-well plates, with each plate serving as a replicate. For sorted subsets, each replicate PCR was loaded with about 200 ng genomic DNA, equivalent to 25,000 to 30,000 T cell genomes. Purified libraries were measured with a Qubit 3.0 fluorometer, size-checked on a Bioanalyzer 2100, and measured again with the KAPA Library Quantification kit. Each immunoSEQ 96-well plate was sequenced on its own single-read 150-cycle Illumina NextSeq 550 flow cell. Turning to the authors' computational methods: Because the immunoSEQ output included only junctional sequences and no quality scores, the filtering could not be the same as the filtering used for full-length reads. To assign V/J genes and CDR3, sequences were annotated against IMGT germline references using PyIR, a Python wrapper for IgBLAST v1.9. Any read was removed if the V/J assignment was weak (E-value above 1e-6), the CDR3 was missing, or the read contained stop codons, out-of-frame junctions, or ambiguous translated residues. V3J clonotypes were defined as sequences sharing the same inferred V gene, J gene, and CDR3 amino acid sequence. Percentage overlap between repertoires was computed as shared unique clonotypes divided by the size of the smaller repertoire. Richness of each repertoire was evaluated using RTK rarefaction, the Chao1 estimator, and Recon v2.1 estimates of unobserved clonotypes. Generation probabilities were computed with OLGA for all TCRbeta clonotypes obtained by the gDNA method from several donors. TCRdb re-hosts the immuneACCESS table, in-frame sequences only. Its copies lack some clones; in the studies checked, an unresolved V gene accounts for under half of them, and the cause for the rest is not known. That table furnishes V, J and clone size, whereas the DNA furnished D and trimming. This sample has about a million clones in its table, and around three quarters of those were observed once. Of the sample, 0.89% falls within the top ten clones.

Study-wide conclusions, independent of this receptor: Only blood was sampled, and tissue TCR repertoires likely differ from those in blood. Across a few donors, roughly 5.1% of naive CD4, roughly 3.4% of naive CD8, about 2.3% of memory CD4, and under 0.45% of memory CD8 clonotypes were shared. Incomplete sequencing was indicated by rarefaction of sorted-subset datasets, despite the large sequencing depth. Compared with non-shared clonotypes, the clonotypes found in all four sorted-subset donors had higher generation probabilities. The genetic and exposure-history diversity represented was limited by the small number of donors. Naive subsets generally had larger estimated clonotype richness than memory subsets. Pairwise subsampling indicated that sequencing depth was expected to affect the degree of clonotype sharing among donors.

The germline ends are 13 bases apart after V is trimmed by 3 bases and J by 7 bases. Via the germline V gene, CDR1 is SGHRS and CDR2 YFSETQ. The cysteine opens and the phenylalanine closes a CDR3 of 14 amino acids. This entry keeps only the CDR3 DNA: 42 bases, framed from base 1. For this clone: The antigen this receptor binds is unknown. No base quality values were provided; no much bigger clone lies one nucleotide off.

The sequenced sample was memory CD4+ T cells from PBMCs. In light of the paper, this sample's cell subset or site label describes: CD45RA-negative fraction. The chain joins TRBV5-1 to TRBJ2-2, with no confidently assigned D gene. This TCR was sampled from a man aged 18 to 29 in good health. Some clones in this sample may be carry-over from other donors' samples. The CDR3 is CASSSQLRDGELFF. The DNA reads as follows: TGCGCCAGCAGCTCCCAGCTTAGGGACGGGGAGCTGTTTTTT.